Sequencing of this TCR beta chain was carried out in a study of Graves' ophthalmopathy and Graves' hyperthyroidism. Exclusion covered patients with other autoimmune diseases or uncontrolled infections (as well as pregnancy or lactation). RNA transcripts were the source from which TCR beta CDR3 regions were amplified. In the first round, RT-PCR was carried out with HTBI primers, and a multiplex PCR formed the second round. MiXCR, applied by TCRdb to the multiplex PCR reads, yields one record per CDR3 protein. This sample has about 1.2 million distinct CDR3 sequences, with about 36% found just once. Per germline, CDR1 DFQATT and CDR2 SNEGSKA (reference sequence). Trimming took 3 bases from V and 4 from J, leaving 16 bases between them. The CDR3 is made up of 14 amino acids.

The chain uses TRBV20-1 and TRBJ2-7; D is possibly TRBD2 (5 bases). The sample was peripheral blood or thyroid tissue (not recorded which). The receptor's source is an adult man with Graves' hyperthyroidism. Here the CDR3 DNA reads TGCAGTGCTAGTCGGGTGCCGGGAACTTACGAGCAGTACTTC. Translation gives CSASRVPGTYEQYF.